These 28 T cell receptor beta chains were sequenced from one sample in a study of early T cells in non-severe SARS-CoV-2 infection (dated by TCRdb to about 2021). Library creation used 5' RACE. These reads were obtained on a NextSeq 500. TCRdb trimmed public reads at Q25 via fastp, called clones via MiXCR and kept in-frame beta chains. Duplicate CDR3 protein sequences are folded into a single record with the most common DNA and genes. In all, the sample holds tens of thousands of distinct CDR3 sequences, and about 6% of those were seen once. The ten biggest clones cover over 2.5% of the sample. Sequencing was performed on whole blood, taken at baseline. The receptors were sampled from an adult who was a healthcare worker with PCR-confirmed SARS-CoV-2 infection or an uninfected control (not recorded which).

This clonotype was counted between two and nine times. The chain combines TRBV4-1 with TRBJ1-2; D possibly corresponds to TRBD1 (5 bases). This CDR3 contains 11 residues. Germline V gives CDR1 MGHRA, CDR2 YSYEKL. V was clipped by 5 bases and J by 7 bases, with 8 bases between them. The CDR3: CASSIGVGYTF. The DNA of the CDR3 is TGCGCCAGCAGCATAGGGGTTGGCTACACCTTC.

This clonotype was counted ten times or more. V gene TRBV12-3 or TRBV12-4 combines with J gene TRBJ1-2; D gene ambiguous. This CDR3 comprises 17 residues. Trimming left V 3 bases short and J 0 bases short, with 17 bases between. For the CDR3, the DNA is TGTGCCAGCAGTTTCCCACCCCCACCGGCAGCTAACTATGGCTACACCTTC. Protein product: CASSFPPPPAANYGYTF.

This clonotype showed up many times. This chain joins TRBV28 and TRBJ2-3; 8 bases fit TRBD1. V was pared by 6 bases and J by 5 bases, with 4 bases of the junction left unmatched. The germline V gene has CDR1 MDHEN and CDR2 SYDVKM. The length of the CDR3 is 13 residues. The CDR3 is CASRTGAGDTQYF. The CDR3 region has the DNA TGTGCCAGCAGGACAGGGGCCGGAGATACGCAGTATTTT. The whole variable domain, remainder taken from reference TRBV28 and TRBJ2-3, is DVKVTQSSRYLVKRTGEKVFLECVQDMDHENMFWYRQDPGLGLRLIYFSYDVKMKEKGDIPEGYSVSREKKERFSLILESASTNQTSMYLCASRTGAGDTQYFGPGTRLTVL.

This clonotype was recorded at least ten times. The CDR3 is CASLDRGYNEQFF. The CDR3 bases are TGTGCCAGCCTCGATCGGGGCTACAATGAGCAGTTCTTC. The rearrangement uses TRBV2 and TRBJ2-1, with D tentatively TRBD2 (5 bases). CDR3 length: 13 amino acids. Trimming shortened V by 8 bases and J by 3 bases, and 11 bases separated the two germline ends. From germline, CDR1 is SNHLY and CDR2 FYNNEI. Supplemented by reference TRBV2 and TRBJ2-1, the full variable domain reads EPEVTQTPSHQVTQMGQEVILRCVPISNHLYFYWYRQILGQKVEFLVSFYNNEISEKSEIFDDQFSVERPDGSNFTLKIRSTKLEDSAMYFCASLDRGYNEQFFGPGTRLTVL.

Concerning this clonotype itself: A much larger clonotype is one base distant, so this may be a read error. The chain combines TRBV7-3 with TRBJ2-1; TRBD2 agrees at 9 bases. The CDR3 sequence is 18 residues long. Germline assignment: CDR1 SGHTA and CDR2 FQGTGA. This CDR3 reads CVSSTQSGGLSSYNEQFF. CDR3 nucleotides: TGTGTCAGCAGCACGCAAAGCGGGGGGTTAAGCTCCTACAATGAGCAGTTCTTC.

This clonotype was seen ten or more times. The chain carries TRBV20-1 and TRBJ1-2, with D tentatively TRBD1 (5 bases). V was shortened by 0 bases and J by 8 bases, with 19 bases between the two germline ends. CDR1 and CDR2 from the germline V gene are DFQATT and SNEGSKA (reference sequence). The CDR3 extends over 15 amino acids. For the CDR3, the DNA is TGCAGTGCTAGAGATTTCGGGACGGACGTTGCGGGCTACACCTTC. Translated: CSARDFGTDVAGYTF.

This clonotype was seen at least ten times. The rearrangement uses TRBV10-3 and TRBJ2-5; maybe TRBD1 (6 bases). CDR3 length equals 14 residues. V lost 4 bases, J lost 2 bases, and 11 bases lay in between. CDR1 is ENHRY, CDR2 SYGVKD, per germline. The CDR3 coding sequence is TGTGCCATCAGTGTAGGAGGACAGCAAGAGACCCAGTACTTC. This encodes CAISVGGQQETQYF.

This clonotype occurred many times. V usage is TRBV6-6 and J usage is TRBJ1-1, with D unclear. In germline, CDR1 is MNHNY, CDR2 SVGAGI (reference sequence). CDR3 length: 13 residues. With 7 bases removed from V and 4 bases from J, the gap between germline ends came to 13 bases. The chain's CDR3 is CASTREGSTEAFF. CDR3 bases: TGTGCCAGCACGCGTGAAGGGAGCACTGAAGCTTTCTTT.

Ten or more counts support this clonotype. This sequence joins TRBV5-4 and TRBJ1-6; D remains ambiguous. CDR3 length: 13 amino acids. Germline values: CDR1 SGHNT, CDR2 YYREEE (reference sequence). The V and J ends lost 0 bases and 7 bases respectively, with 5 bases between them. The CDR3 nucleotides read TGTGCCAGCAGCTTGGAACCGAATTCACCCCTCCACTTT. Translating it yields CASSLEPNSPLHF.

This clonotype was counted at least ten times. The V and J genes are TRBV7-6 and TRBJ2-7, with no clear D. Trimming stripped 0 bases from V and 5 bases from J, with 11 bases between. The CDR3 has 14 residues. The V gene's germline CDR1 is SGHVS and CDR2 FNYEAQ. Here the CDR3 reads CASSLAGIRNEQYF. The CDR3 DNA reads TGTGCCAGCAGCTTAGCGGGAATTCGGAACGAGCAGTACTTC.

The CDR3 loop is CASRLSGTELGETQYF. CDR3 in DNA: TGTGCCAGTAGACTTTCCGGGACGGAACTCGGAGAGACCCAGTACTTC. V usage is TRBV19 and J usage is TRBJ2-5, with D tentatively TRBD1 or TRBD2 (5 bases each). V was clipped by 6 bases and J by 4 bases, with 21 bases between them. The CDR3 length is 16 residues. Per the germline V gene, CDR1 is LNHDA and CDR2 is SQIVND (reference sequence).

This clonotype was counted many times. The V gene is TRBV29-1, the J gene TRBJ2-7, with D perhaps matching TRBD1 (6 bases). CDR1 SQVTM and CDR2 ANQGSEA come from the germline V gene. The CDR3 length is 12 residues. Trimming cost V 7 bases and J 6 bases, with 16 bases left between them. The chain's CDR3 is CSATTGSGEQYF. DNA for the CDR3: TGCAGCGCTACAACAGGGTCGGGCGAGCAGTACTTC.

The chain employs TRBV24-1 and TRBJ2-3; D ambiguous. V was pared by 4 bases and J by 3 bases, with 16 bases between. Germline V lookup: CDR1 KGHDR, CDR2 SFDVKD. The CDR3 consists of 16 residues. CDR3 protein: CATSERIRAGTDTQYF. In DNA form, the CDR3 reads TGTGCCACCAGTGAGAGGATAAGGGCCGGGACAGATACGCAGTATTTT.

The rearrangement joins TRBV7-9 to TRBJ2-1; D gene unclear. V was clipped by 5 bases and J by 10 bases, with 15 bases between them. The CDR3 runs to 13 residues. CDR1 and CDR2 from the germline V gene are SEHNR and FQNEAQ (reference sequence). DNA for the CDR3: TGTGCCAGCAGCGATTCAAGGGCATTAGAGCAGTTCTTC. Translating it yields CASSDSRALEQFF.

This clonotype showed up just a few times. The rearrangement joins TRBV20-1 to TRBJ2-5; 10 bases are a match to TRBD2. CDR1 is DFQATT, CDR2 SNEGSKA, per germline (reference sequence). There are 13 residues in the CDR3. V lost 6 bases, J lost 5 bases, and 6 bases stayed unmatched. The CDR3 DNA reads TGCAGTGCCTTAGCGGGGGGCGGGGAGACCCAGTACTTC. This sequence encodes CSALAGGGETQYF.

In its sample, this clonotype was seen many times. V is TRBV7-9 and J is TRBJ2-6; a weak D match, TRBD1 (5 bases). The V end lost 4 bases, the J end lost 0 bases, and 10 bases lay between the germline ends. Germline CDR1 reads SEHNR; CDR2 reads FQNEAQ (reference sequence). CDR3 length equals 16 residues. CDR3: CASSSTTASGANVLTF. The DNA of the CDR3 is TGTGCCAGCAGCTCCACGACAGCCTCTGGGGCCAACGTCCTGACTTTC. Using reference TRBV7-9 and TRBJ2-6 for the parts outside the CDR3, the full variable domain is DTGVSQNPRHKITKRGQNVTFRCDPISEHNRLYWYRQTLGQGPEFLTYFQNEAQLEKSRLLSDRFSAERPKGSFSTLEIQRTEQGDSAMYLCASSSTTASGANVLTFGAGSRLTVL.

This clonotype came up many times. The rearrangement uses TRBV6-2 or TRBV6-3 and TRBJ1-1, with D unresolved. With 6 bases removed from V and 4 bases from J, the gap between germline ends came to 12 bases. This CDR3 is 13 amino acids long. Germline values: CDR1 MNHEY, CDR2 SVGEGT. The CDR3 sequence: CASRGDGITEAFF. CDR3 sequence (DNA): TGTGCCAGCAGAGGAGATGGGATCACTGAAGCTTTCTTT.

J is TRBJ1-5 and V is TRBV6-1, with D possibly being TRBD1 (5 bases). The V gene lost 4 bases and the J gene lost 3 bases, with 16 bases spanning the gap. Germline V lookup: CDR1 MNHNS, CDR2 SASEGT. The CDR3 length is 16 residues. CDR3 in amino acids: CASSVQGTTPNQPQHF. The CDR3 DNA sequence: TGTGCCAGCAGTGTTCAGGGAACCACCCCCAATCAGCCCCAGCATTTT.

The chain is built from TRBV5-6 and TRBJ2-7; the D is unclear. This CDR3 has 15 amino acids. Germline V gene sequence: CDR1 SGHDT, CDR2 YYEEEE. Trimming removed 0 bases at V and 0 bases at J, with 10 bases between. The CDR3 nucleotides read TGTGCCAGCAGCTTGGGGCAGGCATACTCCTACGAGCAGTACTTC. As protein: CASSLGQAYSYEQYF.

At least ten counts were recorded for this clonotype. The CDR3 sequence: CATSDARDSYSNQPQHF. The DNA of the CDR3 is TGTGCCACCAGTGATGCCCGGGACAGCTATAGCAATCAGCCCCAGCATTTT. The chain is built from TRBV24-1 and TRBJ1-5; 7 bases fit TRBD1. From germline, CDR1 is KGHDR and CDR2 SFDVKD. Trimming cost V 3 bases and J 0 bases; bases outside gene matches: 7. The CDR3 spans 17 residues.

As concerns this clonotype: A single base separates this from a much larger clone, so it may be a read error. V gene TRBV7-8 combines with J gene TRBJ2-7; 8 bases are a match to TRBD1. This CDR3 comprises 16 residues. CDR1 is SGHVS and CDR2 is FQNEAQ in the germline V gene. V lost 5 bases to trimming and J lost 2 bases; unmatched junction nucleotides: 11. The CDR3: CASSRRPGQEPYEQYF. Written as DNA, the CDR3 is TGTGCCAGCAGCAGGCGTCCGGGACAGGAACCCTACGAGCAGTACTTC. Drawing the rest from reference TRBV7-8 and TRBJ2-7, the complete variable domain is GAGVSQSPRYKVAKRGQDVALRCDPISGHVSLFWYQQALGQGPEFLTYFQNEAQLDKSGLPSDRFFAERPEGSVSTLKIQRTQQEDSAVYLCASSRRPGQEPYEQYFGPGTRLTVT.

In this sample, this clonotype turned up many times. The V and J genes are TRBV9 and TRBJ2-3, with 7 bases aligning to TRBD2. The germline CDR1 and CDR2 sequences are SGDLS and YYNGEE. This CDR3 is 16 amino acids long. V was pared by 2 bases and J by 3 bases, with 9 bases of the junction left unmatched. The CDR3 sequence is CASSVAGDGWTDTQYF. The CDR3 DNA is TGTGCCAGCAGCGTTGCGGGGGACGGTTGGACAGATACGCAGTATTTT.

This clonotype was recorded many times. The rearrangement links TRBV3-1 to TRBJ1-5; no firm D call. This CDR3 spans 15 amino acids. Germline V gives CDR1 LGHDT, CDR2 YNNKEL (reference sequence). V was trimmed by 0 bases and J by 3 bases, leaving 9 bases between them. This CDR3 reads CASSQDSQTNQPQHF. In DNA, the CDR3 is TGTGCCAGCAGCCAAGATAGCCAGACCAATCAGCCCCAGCATTTT.

This clonotype was seen ten or more times. The chain is built from TRBV7-6 and TRBJ2-1; 7 bases fit TRBD2. The CDR3 spans 15 residues. Germline CDR1 is SGHVS and CDR2 is FNYEAQ. Germline trimming cut 4 bases from V and 3 bases from J; bases unmatched to any gene: 6. The CDR3 region has the DNA TGTGCCAGCAGCTCGAATTCGGGGGGCTACAATGAGCAGTTCTTC. It translates to CASSSNSGGYNEQFF. The whole variable domain, remainder taken from reference TRBV7-6 and TRBJ2-1, is GAGVSQSPRYKVTKRGQDVALRCDPISGHVSLYWYRQALGQGPEFLTYFNYEAQQDKSGLPNDRFSAERPEGSISTLTIQRTEQRDSAMYRCASSSNSGGYNEQFFGPGTRLTVL.

This clonotype was observed many times. V is TRBV27 and J is TRBJ1-2, with TRBD1 identical over 12 bases. With 5 bases clipped from V and 2 bases from J, the junction kept 12 bases outside the gene matches. Germline V gives CDR1 MNHEY, CDR2 SMNVEV (reference sequence). There are 18 residues in the CDR3. The CDR3 DNA reads TGTGCCAGCAGTAAATTCCCGGGACAGGGGGCAAGGAACTATGGCTACACCTTC. Protein sequence: CASSKFPGQGARNYGYTF.

This clonotype was counted a few times. This chain links TRBV20-1 with TRBJ1-4; no clear D gene. The CDR3 runs 13 residues. Trimming stripped 2 bases from V and 6 bases from J, with 10 bases between. Germline CDR1 DFQATT, CDR2 SNEGSKA (reference sequence). The CDR3 protein is CSARRWEDEKLFF. The CDR3 coding sequence is TGCAGTGCTAGACGGTGGGAGGATGAAAAACTGTTTTTT.

Ten or more counts support this clonotype. The rearrangement uses TRBV20-1 and TRBJ1-6; the D is unclear. The V end lost 0 bases, the J end lost 10 bases, and 13 bases lay between the germline ends. CDR1 is DFQATT and CDR2 is SNEGSKA in the germline V gene (reference sequence). This CDR3 contains 14 residues. For the CDR3, the DNA is TGCAGTGCTAGAGATAGGCGCGGAAGCTCACCCCTCCACTTT. Translation gives CSARDRRGSSPLHF.

This clonotype was observed many times. The V gene is TRBV6-6, the J gene TRBJ2-6, with 8 bases identical to TRBD1. Per the germline V gene, CDR1 is MNHNY and CDR2 is SVGAGI (reference sequence). V was pared by 3 bases and J by 0 bases, with 10 bases of the junction left unmatched. The CDR3 sequence is 19 residues long. The CDR3 loop is CASSYGFRDRFSGANVLTF. For the CDR3, the DNA is TGTGCCAGCAGTTATGGTTTCCGGGACAGGTTCTCTGGGGCCAACGTCCTGACTTTC.